Below, 30 T cell receptor beta chains from the same sample are listed, as sequenced in a study of blood T cell repertoires in COVID-19. Using immunoSEQ multiplex PCR, the repertoire was profiled, and TCRdb retains in-frame clones only, with some absent. Of 340,000 or so clones listed, about nine tenths are singletons. The sequencing sample was made of peripheral blood. These receptors were taken from a man aged 50 to 59 with active or convalescent COVID-19.

The chain links TRBV7-8 to TRBJ1-2, with D perhaps matching TRBD1 (5 bases). The ends were cut back, 1 base at V and 8 bases at J, with 11 bases in the middle. The CDR3 runs to 13 residues. The germline gives CDR1 SGHVS, CDR2 FQNEAQ. The CDR3 nucleotides read TGTGCCAGCAGCTTAGATTGGGGGGACGGCTACACCTTC. It is translated as CASSLDWGDGYTF.

This clone was seen only a few times. The chain recombines TRBV3-1 (or the pseudogene TRBV3-2) with TRBJ1-3, with a weak D call TRBD1 (5 bases). The germline CDR1 and CDR2 sequences are LGHDT and YNNKEL (reference sequence). The CDR3 is 15 residues long. V was clipped by 6 bases and J by 2 bases, with 14 bases between them. For the CDR3, the DNA is TGTGCCAGCAGTCCTTCCGGCAGGGCTGGAAACACCATATATTTT. Translated: CASSPSGRAGNTIYF.

The chain is built from TRBV5-1 and TRBJ2-2; D is perhaps TRBD1 (5 bases). CDR3 length: 15 amino acids. Germline V gives CDR1 SGHRS, CDR2 YFSETQ. Trimming removed 2 bases at V and 4 bases at J, with 12 bases between. The CDR3 spells CASSFWQGVTGELFF. The CDR3, as DNA: TGCGCCAGCAGCTTTTGGCAGGGCGTCACCGGGGAGCTGTTTTTT. Full variable domain (rest looked up from reference TRBV5-1 and TRBJ2-2): KAGVTQTPRYLIKTRGQQVTLSCSPISGHRSVSWYQQTPGQGLQFLFEYFSETQRNKGNFPGRFSGRQFSNSRSEMNVSTLELGDSALYLCASSFWQGVTGELFFGEGSRLTVL.

The rearrangement links TRBV5-4 to TRBJ2-3, with TRBD2 identical over 7 bases. V shed 3 bases and J 1 base; nucleotides not matched to a gene: 8. Germline-derived CDR1 and CDR2 are SGHNT and YYREEE (reference sequence). The CDR3 runs 16 residues. The CDR3: CASSSPESGGTDTQYF. In DNA, the CDR3 is TGTGCCAGCAGCTCCCCGGAGAGCGGGGGCACAGATACGCAGTATTTT.

CDR3 region: CASSLVTGGDYGYTF. CDR3 in DNA: TGTGCCAGCAGCTTAGTTACAGGGGGCGACTATGGCTACACCTTC. The chain joins TRBV7-9 to TRBJ1-2; TRBD1 matches 9 bases. Germline loops: CDR1 SEHNR, CDR2 FQNEAQ (reference sequence). The junction had 3 bases not matched to a gene; V was cut back by 1 base and J by 3 bases. The CDR3 contains 15 residues.

The gene calls are TRBV19 and TRBJ1-2; 7 nucleotides agree with TRBD1. The CDR3 covers 16 residues. V lost 7 bases, J lost 1 base, and 12 bases stayed unmatched. Germline V gene lookup returns CDR1 LNHDA and CDR2 SQIVND (reference sequence). CDR3 coding DNA: TGTGCCAGTAACCACCAGGGACAGTCTCATAACTATGGCTACACCTTC. Translating gives CASNHQGQSHNYGYTF.

This chain joins TRBV7-9 and TRBJ2-7, with D perhaps TRBD2 (6 bases). CDR1 and CDR2 from the germline V gene are SEHNR and FQNEAQ (reference sequence). The CDR3 length is 13 residues. V was cut by 2 bases and J by 10 bases, with 15 bases left in between. The chain's CDR3 is CASSLLGDSLQYF. DNA for the CDR3: TGTGCCAGCAGCTTACTTGGGGACTCTTTACAGTACTTC.

The V and J genes are TRBV28 and TRBJ1-1; no reliable D call. The germline V gene has CDR1 MDHEN and CDR2 SYDVKM. The CDR3 totals 14 residues. The V end was cut by 6 bases, the J end by 6 bases, with 17 bases between. CDR3 region: CASRRAGSRPEAFF. CDR3 nucleotide sequence: TGTGCCAGCAGGCGGGCCGGGTCGCGCCCTGAAGCTTTCTTT.

The chain combines TRBV27 with TRBJ1-5; no reliable D call. Germline-derived CDR1 and CDR2 are MNHEY and SMNVEV (reference sequence). Trimming cost V 3 bases and J 4 bases, with 19 bases left between them. The CDR3 has 17 residues. The CDR3 nucleotides are TGTGCCAGCAGTTTTGTCTGGGAGGCGAACCAAAATCAGCCCCAGCATTTT. The encoded protein is CASSFVWEANQNQPQHF.

The chain couples TRBV7-2 to TRBJ1-1; tentative D call: TRBD1 (6 bases). Germline V gives CDR1 SGHTA, CDR2 FQGNSA. The CDR3 runs to 14 residues. Trimming left V 6 bases short and J 3 bases short, with 14 bases between. The DNA of the CDR3 is TGTGCCAGCAGACCCCAGGGGATCCACACTGAAGCTTTCTTT. Its translation is CASRPQGIHTEAFF.

This clone has just a few counts. V is TRBV5-5 and J is TRBJ2-5; D is uncertain. Trimming took off 1 base at V and 6 bases at J, with 7 bases between the two ends. Germline V gives CDR1 SGHKS, CDR2 YYEKEE (reference sequence). The CDR3 is 12 amino acids. The CDR3 sequence is CASSLLQKTQYF. The DNA of the CDR3 is TGTGCCAGCAGCTTGTTACAGAAGACCCAGTACTTC.

The J gene is TRBJ1-2, the V gene TRBV3-1 (or the pseudogene TRBV3-2); the D gene is possibly TRBD1 (5 bases). This CDR3 is built from 16 residues. CDR1 LGHDT and CDR2 YNNKEL come from the germline V gene (reference sequence). Trimming removed 4 bases from V and 8 bases from J, with 23 bases in between. Here the CDR3 reads CASSPLPGTGAQGYTF. The CDR3 nucleotides read TGTGCCAGCAGCCCCCTGCCGGGTACAGGAGCGCAGGGCTACACCTTC.

The chain has TRBV28 and TRBJ2-5, with D perhaps matching TRBD1 (6 bases). The germline gives CDR1 MDHEN, CDR2 SYDVKM. Trimming left V 7 bases short and J 5 bases short, with 14 bases between. This CDR3 spans 13 amino acids. The CDR3 loop is CASIRGKGETQYF. In DNA form, the CDR3 reads TGTGCCAGCATCAGGGGCAAGGGGGAGACCCAGTACTTC.

This clone has just one count. V gene TRBV9 combines with J gene TRBJ2-3, with D maybe TRBD2 (6 bases). Trimming cost V 5 bases and J 1 base, with 8 bases left between them. Per the germline V gene, CDR1 is SGDLS and CDR2 is YYNGEE. CDR3 length: 13 amino acids. This CDR3 reads CASRGEGTDTQYF. The CDR3 region has the DNA TGTGCCAGCAGGGGGGAGGGCACAGATACGCAGTATTTT. The whole variable domain, remainder taken from reference TRBV9 and TRBJ2-3, is DSGVTQTPKHLITATGQRVTLRCSPRSGDLSVYWYQQSLDQGLQFLIQYYNGEERAKGNILERFSAQQFPDLHSELNLSSLELGDSALYFCASRGEGTDTQYFGPGTRLTVL.

The V and J genes are TRBV6-6 and TRBJ1-2; 11 bases line up with TRBD1. Germline assignment: CDR1 MNHNY and CDR2 SVGAGI (reference sequence). V gave up 6 bases and J gave up 5 bases; unmatched junction bases: 8. The CDR3 runs to 15 residues. The CDR3 sequence is CASRSGTGGGYGYTF. In nucleotides, the CDR3 is TGTGCCAGCAGGTCCGGGACAGGGGGAGGGTATGGCTACACCTTC.

The chain recombines TRBV19 with TRBJ1-4; D perhaps matches TRBD1 (5 bases). The germline V gene has CDR1 LNHDA and CDR2 SQIVND (reference sequence). CDR3 length: 15 amino acids. V was trimmed by 2 bases and J by 8 bases, leaving 15 bases between them. CDR3 protein: CASSIRGAGDEKLFF. The CDR3 coding sequence is TGTGCCAGTAGTATACGGGGTGCGGGGGACGAAAAACTGTTTTTT. Drawing the rest from reference TRBV19 and TRBJ1-4, the complete variable domain is DGGITQSPKYLFRKEGQNVTLSCEQNLNHDAMYWYRQDPGQGLRLIYYSQIVNDFQKGDIAEGYSVSREKKESFPLTVTSAQKNPTAFYLCASSIRGAGDEKLFFGSGTQLSVL.

The chain employs TRBV10-3 and TRBJ1-2, with 9 bases that match TRBD1. The CDR3 is 15 residues long. CDR1 and CDR2 (germline): ENHRY, SYGVKD. Germline trimming cut 4 bases from V and 7 bases from J; bases unmatched to any gene: 10. The chain's CDR3 is CAISGATGGTVGYTF. The CDR3 region has the DNA TGTGCCATCAGTGGGGCGACAGGGGGAACTGTTGGCTACACCTTC.

This clone was counted a single time. The chain links TRBV27 to TRBJ2-5; D perhaps matches TRBD2 (5 bases). The CDR3 is 14 residues long. Germline V CDR1 and CDR2: MNHEY, SMNVEV (reference sequence). V lost 6 bases to trimming and J lost 1 base, with 12 bases between them. This CDR3 reads CASSYSGFQETQYF. CDR3 coding DNA: TGTGCCAGCAGCTACTCGGGATTCCAAGAGACCCAGTACTTC.

This chain uses TRBV18 with TRBJ1-4; no clear D. Trimming removed 6 bases at V and 1 base at J, with 12 bases between. Germline assignment: CDR1 KGHSH and CDR2 LQKENI. The CDR3 is 15 residues long. CDR3 bases: TGTGCCAGCTCGACTGGCTTGGGAACTAATGAAAAACTGTTTTTT. Translated: CASSTGLGTNEKLFF. Complete variable domain (other parts from reference TRBV18 and TRBJ1-4): NAGVMQNPRHLVRRRGQEARLRCSPMKGHSHVYWYRQLPEEGLKFMVYLQKENIIDESGMPKERFSAEFPKEGPSILRIQQVVRGDSAAYFCASSTGLGTNEKLFFGSGTQLSVL.

In its sample, this clone was seen many times. The rearrangement links TRBV27 to TRBJ1-2; TRBD1 matches at 7 bases. Germline trimming cut 1 base from V and 8 bases from J; bases unmatched to any gene: 10. Germline-derived CDR1 and CDR2 are MNHEY and SMNVEV (reference sequence). The CDR3 totals 15 residues. CDR3 DNA sequence: TGTGCCAGCAGTTTATGGGCCACAGGGGAAAGGGGCTACACCTTC. It encodes CASSLWATGERGYTF.

This chain links TRBV7-3 with TRBJ2-1, with TRBD2 matching 9 bases. The length of the CDR3 is 15 residues. Germline assignment: CDR1 SGHTA and CDR2 FQGTGA. V shed 4 bases, J shed 4 bases, and the junction held 5 bases outside the gene matches. CDR3 in amino acids: CASSSLAGPYNEQFF. The CDR3 nucleotides read TGTGCCAGCAGCTCCCTAGCGGGACCTTACAATGAGCAGTTCTTC.

The chain combines TRBV27 with TRBJ2-1; 8 nucleotides agree with TRBD1. V lost 4 bases to trimming and J lost 0 bases; unmatched junction nucleotides: 5. The CDR3 extends over 16 amino acids. Per germline, CDR1 MNHEY and CDR2 SMNVEV (reference sequence). The CDR3 reads CASSSRGPHSYNEQFF. DNA for the CDR3: TGTGCCAGCAGTTCCAGGGGGCCCCACTCCTACAATGAGCAGTTCTTC.

Comments on this clone: Other DNA sequences from this sample encode an identical CDR3 as well. This chain joins TRBV28 and TRBJ1-5; no clear D gene. V was pared by 6 bases and J by 6 bases, with 12 bases between. This CDR3 comprises 13 residues. Germline V lookup: CDR1 MDHEN, CDR2 SYDVKM. CDR3 in amino acids: CASSPAGSQPQHF. The CDR3 DNA follows: TGTGCCAGCAGCCCCGCGGGGAGTCAGCCCCAGCATTTT.

The chain uses TRBV18 and TRBJ1-1; no definite D call. V lost 6 bases and J 5 bases, leaving 10 bases between the germline ends. The CDR3 is 12 amino acids. Germline V lookup: CDR1 KGHSH, CDR2 LQKENI. The CDR3 here is CASSFSGTEAFF. CDR3 nucleotide sequence: TGTGCCAGCTCCTTCAGCGGTACTGAAGCTTTCTTT.

V is TRBV5-4 and J is TRBJ1-2; possible D gene TRBD1, 6 bases. The CDR3 sequence is 16 residues long. Germline V gives CDR1 SGHNT, CDR2 YYREEE (reference sequence). V lost 2 bases and J 2 bases, leaving 16 bases between the germline ends. In nucleotides, the CDR3 is TGTGCCAGCAGCTTAGACCTTCTGGGGGCCAACTATGGCTACACCTTC. Translated: CASSLDLLGANYGYTF. The full variable domain, its missing parts supplied by reference TRBV5-4 and TRBJ1-2, is ETGVTQSPTHLIKTRGQQVTLRCSSQSGHNTVSWYQQALGQGPQFIFQYYREEENGRGNFPPRFSGLQFPNYSSELNVNALELDDSALYLCASSLDLLGANYGYTFGSGTRLTVV.

This sequence joins TRBV28 and TRBJ2-7; tentative D call: TRBD2 (5 bases). The CDR3 runs to 12 residues. V lost 6 bases, J lost 3 bases, and 9 bases lay in between. Germline CDR1 and CDR2: MDHEN and SYDVKM. The CDR3 DNA reads as TGTGCCAGCAGAACTAGTGACTACGAGCAGTACTTC. Translating gives CASRTSDYEQYF.

The chain couples TRBV19 to TRBJ1-5, with a tentative D call TRBD1 (6 bases). Germline loops: CDR1 LNHDA, CDR2 SQIVND (reference sequence). The CDR3 covers 13 residues. With 5 bases removed from V and 7 bases from J, the gap between germline ends came to 12 bases. CDR3 loop: CASSPGTRQPQHF. The CDR3 bases are TGTGCCAGTAGTCCCGGGACAAGGCAGCCCCAGCATTTT.

The rearrangement links TRBV6-1 to TRBJ1-2; TRBD1 is a possible D gene (5 bases). The CDR3 covers 13 residues. The germline gives CDR1 MNHNS, CDR2 SASEGT. V shed 0 bases and J shed 9 bases, with 11 bases lying between them. This CDR3 is CASSEAWAGSYTF. In DNA form, the CDR3 reads TGTGCCAGCAGTGAAGCGTGGGCAGGGAGCTACACCTTC.

This rearrangement joins TRBV5-1 to TRBJ1-6; D is unclear. Germline CDR1 reads SGHRS; CDR2 reads YFSETQ. CDR3 size: 16 residues. Trimming pared 1 base from V and 9 bases from J, leaving 17 bases between. CDR3 residues: CASSLLSAPGSSPLHF. The CDR3 DNA follows: TGCGCCAGCAGCTTGCTAAGTGCCCCAGGTTCTTCACCCCTCCACTTT.

This chain uses TRBV18 with TRBJ2-4; D might be TRBD1 (5 bases). This CDR3 contains 15 residues. Trimming cost V 6 bases and J 6 bases, with 18 bases left between them. The V gene's germline CDR1 is KGHSH and CDR2 LQKENI. The CDR3 sequence is CASSPPGLEGNIQYF. CDR3 nucleotides: TGTGCCAGCTCTCCTCCAGGGTTGGAAGGAAACATTCAGTACTTC.